Listed here are 14 T cell receptor beta chains from one sample, sequenced in a study of T cell repertoires in cytomegalovirus infection. TCRdb re-called the reads with MiXCR, one entry per CDR3 protein. The sample yields some 920,000 distinct CDR3 sequences, approximately 30% seen once. Their antigens remain unidentified. The specimen comprised cultured CD8+ T cells from PBMCs, sampled from culture after CMV antigen stimulation. The receptors derive from a human donor in good health (CMV status not recorded). Some clones in this sample may be carry-over from other donors' samples.

V and J are TRBV6-2 or TRBV6-3 and TRBJ2-7, with 10 bases lining up with TRBD2. CDR1 and CDR2 from the germline V gene are MNHEY and SVGEGT. There are 15 residues in the CDR3. V dropped 8 bases and J dropped 3; count of bases not matched to a gene: 10. The CDR3, as DNA: TGTGCCAGCCGTACCTCACTAGCGGGGCACTACGAGCAGTACTTC. Its protein product is CASRTSLAGHYEQYF.

The table lists this clonotype with a few counts. The chain's CDR3 is CASSYSRGVWYEQYF. The CDR3, as DNA: TGTGCCAGCAGTTACTCGCGGGGGGTATGGTACGAGCAGTACTTC. The chain links TRBV6-5 to TRBJ2-7; TRBD2 matches 8 bases. Germline CDR1 is MNHEY and CDR2 is SVGAGI. V lost 0 bases and J lost 4; bases outside the gene matches: 5. This CDR3 has 15 residues.

The genes are TRBV6-5 and TRBJ2-1; the D gene is possibly TRBD2 (6 bases). Germline V CDR1 and CDR2: MNHEY, SVGAGI. The V end lost 2 bases, the J end lost 5 bases, and 13 bases lay between the germline ends. CDR3 length: 15 residues. CDR3 sequence reads: CASSYAGGMDNEQFF. CDR3 nucleotide sequence: TGTGCCAGCAGTTACGCCGGGGGTATGGACAATGAGCAGTTCTTC.

J is TRBJ2-1 and V is TRBV2, with a weak D call TRBD2 (5 bases). Germline V CDR1 and CDR2: SNHLY, FYNNEI. CDR3 length: 15 amino acids. V was pared by 7 bases and J by 8 bases, with 21 bases between. CDR3 sequence reads: CASKADWGSMDEQFF. The CDR3, as DNA: TGTGCCAGCAAAGCGGATTGGGGATCTATGGATGAGCAGTTCTTC.

This sequence joins TRBV12-3 or TRBV12-4 and TRBJ2-2, with D tentatively TRBD2 (6 bases). Trimming took 6 bases from V and 7 from J, leaving 18 bases between them. There are 15 residues in the CDR3. This CDR3 reads CASSPWGVRSGELFF. CDR3 bases: TGTGCCAGCAGCCCCTGGGGGGTAAGAAGCGGGGAGCTGTTTTTT.

This chain links TRBV28 with TRBJ1-3; tentative D call: TRBD1 (5 bases). Germline CDR1 reads MDHEN; CDR2 reads SYDVKM. V shed 6 bases and J shed 4 bases, with 13 bases lying between them. The CDR3 contains 14 residues. CDR3: CASRFWTPGNTIYF. The CDR3 region has the DNA TGTGCCAGCAGATTTTGGACACCCGGAAACACCATATATTTT.

Remarks on this clonotype: A much larger clone sits a single nucleotide away, making a read error possible. The chain employs TRBV7-6 and TRBJ2-3; D may be TRBD2 (6 bases). Germline values: CDR1 SGHVS, CDR2 FNYEAQ. The CDR3 totals 14 residues. This CDR3 is CACSPSDRRDTQYF. The CDR3 bases are TGTGCCTGCAGCCCTAGCGACCGACGAGATACGCAGTATTTT.

Notes on this clonotype: A junction end diverges from the germline sequence, so it may reflect a read error. This sequence joins TRBV4-1 and TRBJ1-2; D ambiguous. Germline assignment: CDR1 MGHRA and CDR2 YSYEKL. The CDR3 covers 14 residues. DNA for the CDR3: TGTGCCAGCAGCCAAGATGGCCCCAACTATGGCTACACCTTC. It encodes CASSQDGPNYGYTF.

V usage is TRBV10-2 and J usage is TRBJ2-3; the D gene is possibly TRBD1 (5 bases). Germline V gene data show CDR1 as WSHSY and CDR2 as SAAADI. There are 15 residues in the CDR3. V dropped 4 bases and J dropped 2 bases, with 13 bases sitting between them. CDR3 sequence: CASSGLGDLTDTQYF. The CDR3, as DNA: TGCGCCAGCAGTGGTCTAGGGGATCTCACAGATACGCAGTATTTT.

The chain links TRBV2 to TRBJ1-4; D remains unclear. The CDR3 runs 11 residues. The ends were cut back, 8 bases at V and 9 bases at J, with 10 bases in the middle. Germline V CDR1 and CDR2: SNHLY, FYNNEI. Written as DNA, the CDR3 is TGTGCCAGCCTATCGGTGAAAAAACTGTTTTTT. It is translated as CASLSVKKLFF.

This clonotype appeared many times. The chain combines TRBV7-9 with TRBJ2-1, with D tentatively TRBD2 (5 bases). Germline-derived CDR1 and CDR2 are SEHNR and FQNEAQ (reference sequence). There are 15 residues in the CDR3. V lost 5 bases to trimming and J lost 5 bases, with 16 bases between them. Here the CDR3 reads CASSLGPAGHNEQFF. DNA for the CDR3: TGTGCCAGCAGCCTCGGACCGGCGGGTCACAATGAGCAGTTCTTC.

A remark on this clonotype: A read error may account for a junction end that differs from germline. The V and J genes are TRBV7-6 and TRBJ2-3; D gene ambiguous. CDR1 and CDR2 from the germline V gene are SGHVS and FNYEAQ. CDR3 length: 14 amino acids. CDR3 region: CASSHDGGTDTQYF. The CDR3 DNA follows: TGTGCTAGCAGCCACGATGGAGGCACAGATACGCAGTATTTT.

The chain joins TRBV6-6 to TRBJ2-3; no firm D call. Trimming left V 2 bases short and J 3 bases short, with 12 bases between. Looked up from germline, CDR1 is MNHNY and CDR2 is SVGAGI (reference sequence). This CDR3 has 15 residues. The CDR3 spells CASSYGRWATDTQYF. CDR3 in DNA: TGTGCCAGCAGTTACGGCCGGTGGGCTACAGATACGCAGTATTTT.

The J gene is TRBJ2-7, the V gene TRBV28; D is uncertain. This CDR3 has 13 residues. Germline V gene lookup returns CDR1 MDHEN and CDR2 SYDVKM. Trimming cost V 4 bases and J 6 bases, with 13 bases left between them. In DNA form, the CDR3 reads TGTGCCAGCAGTTCCCTTTGGGTTTCCGAGCAGTACGTC. Its translation: CASSSLWVSEQYV.